One and the same sample provided the 26 T cell receptor beta chains below, sequenced in a study of CD8+ T cells in alopecia areata. Extracted RNA was reverse transcribed into cDNA, the sequencing template. TCRdb's copy holds only in-frame clones and misses some; the assay was immunoSEQ multiplex PCR. The table records about 100,000 clones, roughly 59% of them present only once. The specimen was CD8+ T cells sorted from blood. These receptors were obtained from a human donor in good health.

This chain uses TRBV5-6 with TRBJ2-1, with D tentatively TRBD1 (6 bases). Germline V gene lookup returns CDR1 SGHDT and CDR2 YYEEEE. This CDR3 region has 14 residues. V lost 4 bases and J 3 bases, leaving 11 bases between the germline ends. The CDR3 spells CASSGEGGYNEQFF. The CDR3 DNA sequence: TGTGCCAGCAGCGGGGAAGGGGGCTACAATGAGCAGTTCTTC.

This sequence joins TRBV30 and TRBJ2-7; TRBD1 matches 7 bases. Germline V gene sequence: CDR1 GTSNPN, CDR2 SVGIG (reference sequence). This CDR3 comprises 15 residues. V trimming: 1 base; J trimming: 1 base; junction bases outside the gene matches: 7. The CDR3: CAWSGPIRGSYEQYF. For the CDR3, the DNA is TGTGCCTGGAGTGGACCCATCAGGGGGTCCTACGAGCAGTACTTC.

The chain is built from TRBV13 and TRBJ2-1; 8 nucleotides match TRBD2. The CDR3 has 16 residues. Germline values: CDR1 PRHDT, CDR2 FYEKMQ (reference sequence). The trim removed 0 bases at V and 5 bases at J, leaving 6 bases unmatched. In DNA, the CDR3 is TGTGCCAGCAGCTTAGGGCGGCGGGGGGCCCACAATGAGCAGTTCTTC. The encoded protein is CASSLGRRGAHNEQFF.

The genes are TRBV28 and TRBJ2-1, with 11 bases aligning to TRBD2. The V gene end was trimmed by 3 bases and the J gene end by 9 bases; junction bases not matched to a gene: 4. Germline V lookup: CDR1 MDHEN, CDR2 SYDVKM. This CDR3 is 14 amino acids long. CDR3 in amino acids: CASSFSGGAREQFF. The CDR3 region has the DNA TGTGCCAGCAGTTTTAGCGGGGGGGCACGTGAGCAGTTCTTC.

V and J are TRBV5-1 and TRBJ2-7, with 11 bases fitting TRBD1. This CDR3 comprises 14 residues. From germline, CDR1 is SGHRS and CDR2 YFSETQ. The V and J ends lost 4 bases and 4 bases, in that order; junction bases with no gene match: 4. The CDR3 nucleotides are TGCGCCAGCAGCAGGGGACAGGGGGTGTACGAGCAGTACTTC. Amino acids: CASSRGQGVYEQYF.

The chain is built from TRBV20-1 and TRBJ2-5; D uncertain. CDR1 is DFQATT and CDR2 is SNEGSKA in the germline V gene (reference sequence). The CDR3 is 9 residues long. The CDR3 nucleotides read TGCAGAAGAAAAGAGACCCAGTACTTC. This codes for CRRKETQYF.

This clone showed up just a few times. The V gene is TRBV29-1, the J gene TRBJ2-7; D tentatively reads TRBD1 or TRBD2 (6 bases each). Germline V CDR1 and CDR2: SQVTM, ANQGSEA. CDR3 length: 14 residues. Trimming removed 4 bases from V and 0 bases from J, with 13 bases in between. The CDR3 here is CSVGGGQLSYEQYF. For the CDR3, the DNA is TGCAGCGTTGGTGGGGGGCAACTCTCCTACGAGCAGTACTTC.

The V and J genes are TRBV29-1 and TRBJ1-2; D perhaps matches TRBD1 (5 bases). From germline, CDR1 is SQVTM and CDR2 ANQGSEA. V lost 0 bases and J 6 bases, leaving 8 bases between the germline ends. The CDR3 is 12 amino acids. Here the CDR3 reads CSVEDKGNGYTF. For the CDR3, the DNA is TGCAGCGTTGAAGACAAGGGGAATGGCTACACCTTC.

The rearrangement uses TRBV7-9 and TRBJ2-5, with unresolved D. Germline V gives CDR1 SEHNR, CDR2 FQNEAQ (reference sequence). CDR3 length equals 13 residues. Trimming removed 3 bases from V and 0 bases from J, with 5 bases in between. The CDR3 is CASSLRHQETQYF. The CDR3 DNA reads as TGTGCCAGCAGCTTGCGACACCAAGAGACCCAGTACTTC.

J is TRBJ2-3 and V is TRBV11-2, with a tentative D call TRBD2 (6 bases). The CDR3 spans 15 residues. CDR1 SGHAT and CDR2 FQNNGV come from the germline V gene. Trimming removed 5 bases from V and 6 bases from J, with 18 bases in between. This CDR3 reads CASSPRTTLSDTQYF. CDR3 nucleotide sequence: TGTGCCAGCAGCCCCCGGACTACACTTTCGGATACGCAGTATTTT.

The chain joins TRBV29-1 to TRBJ2-1, with TRBD1 identical over 12 bases. The V gene end was trimmed by 7 bases and the J gene end by 9 bases; junction bases not matched to a gene: 10. The CDR3 is 14 residues long. Germline V lookup: CDR1 SQVTM, CDR2 ANQGSEA. CDR3 in amino acids: CSAAGTGGLVEQFF. CDR3 in DNA: TGCAGCGCCGCCGGGACAGGGGGCTTGGTTGAGCAGTTCTTC.

J is TRBJ1-1 and V is TRBV15, with D hard to call. V was pared by 0 bases and J by 2 bases, with 4 bases between. Germline CDR1 LNHNV, CDR2 YYDKDF (reference sequence). This CDR3 contains 13 residues. In DNA form, the CDR3 reads TGTGCCACCAGCAGAGACCCTAACACTGAAGCTTTCTTT. Protein product: CATSRDPNTEAFF.

This chain uses TRBV5-6 with TRBJ1-4; D might be TRBD1 (5 bases). V was cut by 1 base and J by 8 bases, with 12 bases left in between. Germline CDR1 reads SGHDT; CDR2 reads YYEEEE. The CDR3 extends over 14 amino acids. The DNA for the CDR3 is TGTGCCAGCAGCTTGATGACAGAGGGGGAAAAACTGTTTTTT. This encodes CASSLMTEGEKLFF.

This clone was observed a single time. The chain carries TRBV5-1 and TRBJ2-3; 8 bases map to TRBD2. The CDR3 has 17 amino acids. Germline V gene sequence: CDR1 SGHRS, CDR2 YFSETQ. V gave up 4 bases and J gave up 2 bases; unmatched junction bases: 12. The CDR3 nucleotides are TGCGCCAGCAGCCCTGAGGGAGCGGGGGCCTACACAGATACGCAGTATTTT. It encodes CASSPEGAGAYTDTQYF.

The CDR3 nucleotides are TGTGCCACCAGCAGCCAACGAGCAGATACGCAGTATTTT. Encoded protein: CATSSQRADTQYF. This chain uses TRBV15 with TRBJ2-3; D gene uncertain. CDR3 length: 13 residues. The germline V gene has CDR1 LNHNV and CDR2 YYDKDF (reference sequence). The germline V and J ends were trimmed by 3 bases and 4 bases, with 8 bases remaining between them.

This chain connects TRBV11-1 to TRBJ2-2, with a tentative D call TRBD2 (5 bases). Germline V gene lookup returns CDR1 SGHAT and CDR2 FQDESV (reference sequence). The CDR3 has 15 residues. The V end lost 2 bases, the J end lost 5 bases, and 12 bases lay between the germline ends. The CDR3 nucleotides are TGTGCCAGCAGCTTATACCCTAGCCTGACCGGGGAGCTGTTTTTT. This codes for CASSLYPSLTGELFF.

Note on this clone: A read error may account for a junction end that differs from germline. The chain employs TRBV19 and TRBJ2-2; 9 bases agree with TRBD1. The CDR3 spans 16 residues. Germline values: CDR1 LNHDA, CDR2 SQIVND (reference sequence). The CDR3 reads CASSITPGQGTEELFF. CDR3 nucleotides: TGTGCCAGTAGTATTACCCCGGGACAGGGCACCGAGGAGCTGTTTTTT.

The CDR3 bases are TGTGCCAGCAGCTTGGGAGGGAGCAATCAGCCCCAGCATTTT. Translating it yields CASSLGGSNQPQHF. The gene calls are TRBV5-4 and TRBJ1-5; unclear D gene. This CDR3 region has 14 residues. The germline V gene encodes CDR1 SGHNT and CDR2 YYREEE (reference sequence). V shed 0 bases and J shed 1 base, with 5 bases lying between them. The complete variable domain, with remaining parts taken from reference TRBV5-4 and TRBJ1-5, reads ETGVTQSPTHLIKTRGQQVTLRCSSQSGHNTVSWYQQALGQGPQFIFQYYREEENGRGNFPPRFSGLQFPNYSSELNVNALELDDSALYLCASSLGGSNQPQHFGDGTRLSIL.

There are a few counts of this clone. DNA of the CDR3: TGTGCCACCGTACGGGACAGGGTTCCTCCTGAAGCTTTCTTT. Protein: CATVRDRVPPEAFF. The chain uses TRBV6-5 and TRBJ1-1; 9 nucleotides match TRBD1. The V gene end was trimmed by 10 bases and the J gene end by 6 bases; junction bases not matched to a gene: 12. This CDR3 region has 14 residues. Germline loops: CDR1 MNHEY, CDR2 SVGAGI.

The chain has TRBV7-9 and TRBJ2-2; D perhaps matches TRBD1 (5 bases). Trimming shortened V by 1 base and J by 5 bases, and 17 bases separated the two germline ends. Germline CDR1 SEHNR, CDR2 FQNEAQ (reference sequence). The CDR3 is made up of 17 amino acids. This CDR3 is CASSLGFQGSWTGELFF. The DNA for the CDR3 is TGTGCCAGCAGCTTAGGTTTCCAGGGCAGTTGGACCGGGGAGCTGTTTTTT.

The chain recombines TRBV25-1 with TRBJ1-1; a weak D match, TRBD1 (5 bases). CDR1 is MGHDK and CDR2 is SYGVNS in the germline V gene. Trimming removed 6 bases at V and 0 bases at J, with 8 bases between. This CDR3 is 13 amino acids long. The CDR3 is CASRTGMNTEAFF. CDR3 coding DNA: TGTGCCAGCAGAACAGGCATGAACACTGAAGCTTTCTTT.

V usage is TRBV4-2 and J usage is TRBJ1-2; TRBD1 might be the D (5 bases). CDR1 is LGHNA and CDR2 is YNFKEQ in the germline V gene. The CDR3 has 13 residues. V gave up 1 base and J gave up 4 bases, with 7 bases separating them. CDR3 coding DNA: TGTGCCAGCAGCCAAGGGAGGGGCTATGGCTACACCTTC. Amino acids: CASSQGRGYGYTF.

J is TRBJ2-1 and V is TRBV29-1, with 11 bases aligning to TRBD2. The CDR3 runs to 14 residues. CDR1 is SQVTM and CDR2 is ANQGSEA in the germline V gene. V gave up 7 bases and J gave up 3 bases; unmatched junction bases: 5. CDR3 sequence reads: CSGRTSGYYNEQFF. CDR3 in DNA: TGCAGCGGTCGGACTAGCGGGTACTACAATGAGCAGTTCTTC.

The rearrangement uses TRBV25-1 and TRBJ2-7; D is possibly TRBD1 (5 bases). This CDR3 is 16 amino acids long. V was clipped by 7 bases and J by 1 base, with 20 bases between them. Germline loops: CDR1 MGHDK, CDR2 SYGVNS. CDR3 sequence reads: CASTQMWGGGSYEQYF. CDR3 nucleotide sequence: TGTGCCAGCACCCAGATGTGGGGCGGTGGGTCCTACGAGCAGTACTTC.

The chain employs TRBV10-3 and TRBJ2-1, with 9 positions matching TRBD1. V gave up 0 bases and J gave up 5 bases; unmatched junction bases: 2. The CDR3 runs to 15 residues. Germline assignment: CDR1 ENHRY and CDR2 SYGVKD. The CDR3 here is CAISESGTGHNEQFF. DNA of the CDR3: TGTGCCATCAGTGAGTCTGGGACAGGGCACAATGAGCAGTTCTTC.

The rearrangement links TRBV6-5 to TRBJ2-1, with D possibly matching TRBD2 (6 bases). This CDR3 has 15 amino acids. From germline, CDR1 is MNHEY and CDR2 SVGAGI. V was pared by 5 bases and J by 6 bases, with 17 bases between. The CDR3 loop is CASSVVASEGNEQFF. For the CDR3, the DNA is TGTGCCAGCAGTGTAGTGGCTAGCGAGGGCAATGAGCAGTTCTTC.